One and the same sample provided the 17 T cell receptor beta chains below, sequenced in a study of shared clonotypes between healthy human individuals. Assay used: immunoSEQ multiplex PCR; TCRdb lists only in-frame clones, some missing. The sample yields about 490,000 clones, approximately 79% seen once. The specimen sequenced was PBMCs. The receptors shown here come from a woman aged 40 to 50 in good health. Some clones in this sample may be carry-over from other donors' samples.

The chain uses TRBV10-2 and TRBJ2-7, with 16 bases identical to TRBD2. Germline V CDR1 and CDR2: WSHSY, SAAADI. The V and J ends lost 8 bases and 4 bases, in that order; junction bases with no gene match: 5. This CDR3 contains 15 residues. The CDR3 here is CASGTSGRGQYEQYF. The CDR3, as DNA: TGCGCCAGCGGGACTAGCGGGAGGGGTCAGTACGAGCAGTACTTC.

This chain uses TRBV11-3 with TRBJ2-4; tentatively, D is TRBD2 (5 bases). CDR1 is SGHNT and CDR2 is YENEEA in the germline V gene. V shed 3 bases and J shed 4 bases, with 13 bases lying between them. This CDR3 spans 15 amino acids. The CDR3 bases are TGTGCCAGCAGCTTCCCGAGGAAGCGGAAAAACATTCAGTACTTC. Amino acid sequence: CASSFPRKRKNIQYF.

This chain links TRBV5-1 with TRBJ2-3, with 8 bases aligning to TRBD2. CDR1 and CDR2 (germline): SGHRS, YFSETQ. With 0 bases clipped from V and 9 bases from J, the junction kept 9 bases outside the gene matches. This CDR3 contains 15 residues. This CDR3 is CASSLGASGPSTQYF. The CDR3 region has the DNA TGCGCCAGCAGCTTGGGTGCTAGCGGGCCGTCCACGCAGTATTTT.

Details on this clone: A read error may account for a junction end that differs from germline. The V and J genes are TRBV7-7 and TRBJ2-2; D assignment may be TRBD1 or TRBD2 (5 bases each). The germline gives CDR1 SSHAT, CDR2 FNYEAQ (reference sequence). CDR3 length: 13 residues. CDR3 bases: TGTGCTAGCAGCAGGGCGAGGGCCGGGGAGCTGTTTTTT. It encodes CASSRARAGELFF.

The chain uses TRBV11-2 and TRBJ1-2, with 8 bases fitting TRBD1. CDR1 and CDR2 (germline): SGHAT, FQNNGV. V lost 3 bases and J lost 3; bases outside the gene matches: 3. CDR3 length equals 14 residues. For the CDR3, the DNA is TGTGCCAGCAGCTTGGGGGGACAGGACTATGGCTACACCTTC. It is translated as CASSLGGQDYGYTF.

As concerns this clone: This likely stems from a read error, as it lies one base from a far larger clone. The chain couples TRBV5-6 to TRBJ1-5; D is undetermined. Germline CDR1 SGHDT, CDR2 YYEEEE. This CDR3 spans 13 amino acids. Trimming left V 0 bases short and J 6 bases short, with 7 bases between. In DNA, the CDR3 is TGTGCCAGCAGCTTGGGTACCAGTCAGCCCCAGCATTTT. It specifies CASSLGTSQPQHF.

The J gene is TRBJ2-5, the V gene TRBV19; 8 nucleotides line up with TRBD1. This CDR3 spans 13 amino acids. With 6 bases clipped from V and 1 base from J, the junction kept 1 base outside the gene matches. CDR1 LNHDA and CDR2 SQIVND come from the germline V gene (reference sequence). The CDR3 loop reads CASRDRAQETQYF. The CDR3 nucleotides read TGTGCCAGTAGGGACAGGGCCCAAGAGACCCAGTACTTC.

This clone was detected a few times. V gene TRBV5-1 combines with J gene TRBJ1-1; D perhaps matches TRBD1 (5 bases). Germline CDR1 is SGHRS and CDR2 is YFSETQ. V lost 5 bases and J lost 7, with 15 bases in between. The CDR3 runs to 13 residues. The CDR3 sequence: CASSPLLQGEAFF. The CDR3 DNA reads as TGCGCCAGCAGTCCCCTACTCCAGGGTGAAGCTTTCTTT.

Comments on this clone: The sample has other DNA sequences that encode this CDR3 too. V and J are TRBV19 and TRBJ2-1, with D possibly being TRBD2 (5 bases). This CDR3 has 13 residues. CDR1 and CDR2 (germline): LNHDA, SQIVND (reference sequence). V lost 4 bases to trimming and J lost 4 bases, with 8 bases between them. DNA for the CDR3: TGTGCCAGTAGTACTGGACTGTACAATGAGCAGTTCTTC. Translating it yields CASSTGLYNEQFF.

This chain joins TRBV30 and TRBJ1-4; D not resolved. The V end lost 8 bases, the J end lost 0 bases, and 10 bases lay between the germline ends. The length of the CDR3 is 13 residues. CDR1 GTSNPN and CDR2 SVGIG come from the germline V gene (reference sequence). CDR3 DNA: TGTGCCCTGACACTCGCAACTAATGAAAAACTGTTTTTT. Translation: CALTLATNEKLFF.

The rearrangement uses TRBV5-4 and TRBJ2-7; 8 positions agree with TRBD1. CDR1 SGHNT and CDR2 YYREEE come from the germline V gene (reference sequence). This CDR3 region has 16 residues. The V segment lost 4 bases and the J segment 6 bases; nucleotides outside the gene matches: 15. This CDR3 reads CASSQDDRGIRFEQYF. The CDR3 DNA reads TGTGCCAGCAGCCAAGATGACAGGGGTATTCGTTTCGAGCAGTACTTC.

This clone turned up a few times. CDR3 nucleotides: TGTGCCAGCAGCTTATATGGCAGCCTGAATGAGCAGTTCTTC. This codes for CASSLYGSLNEQFF. The rearrangement links TRBV11-2 to TRBJ2-1, with D uncertain. Trimming took off 2 bases at V and 7 bases at J, with 12 bases between the two ends. The germline V gene encodes CDR1 SGHAT and CDR2 FQNNGV. The CDR3 is made up of 14 amino acids.

This clone has only a few counts. The rearrangement links TRBV4-2 to TRBJ2-7, with a weak D call TRBD2 (6 bases). The CDR3 contains 14 residues. Germline assignment: CDR1 LGHNA and CDR2 YNFKEQ. V lost 4 bases, J lost 3 bases, and 13 bases lay in between. CDR3 nucleotides: TGTGCCAGCAGCCCCCCCGGGACTGGCTACGAGCAGTACTTC. Protein product: CASSPPGTGYEQYF.

The rearrangement links TRBV7-8 to TRBJ2-3; a weak D match, TRBD2 (5 bases). The CDR3 loop spans 14 amino acids. Germline CDR1 and CDR2: SGHVS and FQNEAQ. V lost 4 bases to trimming and J lost 6 bases, with 14 bases between them. CDR3 in DNA: TGTGCCAGCAGCTCAGAGGGCCTCGGGGATACGCAGTATTTT. Translated: CASSSEGLGDTQYF.

The sample holds many counts of this clone. J is TRBJ2-1 and V is TRBV6-4; a possible D gene is TRBD1 (6 bases). Germline values: CDR1 MRHNA, CDR2 SNTAGT. This CDR3 has 16 amino acids. Trimming took 2 bases from V and 8 from J, leaving 19 bases between them. The CDR3 DNA reads TGTGCCAGCAGTGACGCTCAGGGGACCCCCAGCGATGAGCAGTTCTTC. Translation gives CASSDAQGTPSDEQFF.

The chain carries TRBV7-3 and TRBJ1-6, with a tentative D call TRBD1 (6 bases). Trimming removed 3 bases from V and 10 bases from J, with 16 bases in between. This CDR3 contains 15 residues. The germline gives CDR1 SGHTA, CDR2 FQGTGA. The CDR3 coding sequence is TGTGCCAGCAGCTTGGACAGAGGGGAAGACTCACCCCTCCACTTT. Translating gives CASSLDRGEDSPLHF.

The chain employs TRBV5-4 and TRBJ1-5; D uncertain. Trimming removed 7 bases from V and 3 bases from J, with 11 bases in between. The CDR3 totals 13 residues. Looked up from germline, CDR1 is SGHNT and CDR2 is YYREEE (reference sequence). In DNA form, the CDR3 reads TGTGCCAGCTCGCGGGCTTACAATCAGCCCCAGCATTTT. Residues: CASSRAYNQPQHF.